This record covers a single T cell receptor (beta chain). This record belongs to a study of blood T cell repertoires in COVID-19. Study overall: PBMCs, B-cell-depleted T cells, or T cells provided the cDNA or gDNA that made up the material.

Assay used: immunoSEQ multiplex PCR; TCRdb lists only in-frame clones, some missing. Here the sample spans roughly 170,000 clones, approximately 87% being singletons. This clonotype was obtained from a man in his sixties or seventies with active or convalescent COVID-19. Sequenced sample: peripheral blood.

For the CDR3, the DNA is TGTGCCAGCGGCACCGGGACAGGGAGTACGGGTAACACTGAAGCTTTCTTT. As protein: CASGTGTGSTGNTEAFF. V gene TRBV5-8 combines with J gene TRBJ1-1; 9 nucleotides match TRBD1. Per the germline V gene, CDR1 is SGHTS and CDR2 is YDEGEE. The CDR3 is made up of 17 amino acids. Losses at the gene ends were 7 bases for V and 2 bases for J; bases not matched to a gene: 15.